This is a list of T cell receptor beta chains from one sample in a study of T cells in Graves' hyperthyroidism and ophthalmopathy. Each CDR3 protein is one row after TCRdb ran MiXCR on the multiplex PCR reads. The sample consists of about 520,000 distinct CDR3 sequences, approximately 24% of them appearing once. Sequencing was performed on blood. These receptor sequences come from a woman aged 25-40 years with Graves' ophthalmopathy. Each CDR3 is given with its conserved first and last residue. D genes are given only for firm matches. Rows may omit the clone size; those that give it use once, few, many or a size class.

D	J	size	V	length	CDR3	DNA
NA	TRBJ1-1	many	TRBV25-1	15	CASSGGGVLNTEAFF	TGTGCCAGCAGTGGGGGGGGTGTTCTGAACACTGAAGCTTTCTTT
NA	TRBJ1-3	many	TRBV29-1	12	CSVQGRGNTIYF	TGCAGCGTCCAGGGTAGGGGAAACACCATATATTTT
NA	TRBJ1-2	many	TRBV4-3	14	CASSQDLGARGYTF	TGCGCCAGCAGCCAAGATTTGGGGGCCCGCGGCTACACCTTC
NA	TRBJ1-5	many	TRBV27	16	CASSPLRGSGNQPQHF	TGTGCCAGCAGTCCACTCAGGGGATCAGGCAATCAGCCCCAGCATTTT
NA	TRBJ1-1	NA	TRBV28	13	CASRPGTDTEAFF	TGTGCCAGCAGGCCTGGGACGGACACTGAAGCTTTCTTT
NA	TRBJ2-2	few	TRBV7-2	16	CASSLVATSFVRELFF	TGTGCCAGCAGCTTAGTCGCGACTAGTTTCGTCAGGGAGCTGTTTTTT
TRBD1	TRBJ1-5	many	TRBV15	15	CATSSGTGSAQPQHF	TGTGCCACCAGCAGCGGGACAGGATCCGCTCAGCCCCAGCATTTT
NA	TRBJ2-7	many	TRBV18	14	CASSPYAAEYEQYF	TGTGCCAGCTCACCGTACGCCGCGGAGTACGAGCAGTACTTC
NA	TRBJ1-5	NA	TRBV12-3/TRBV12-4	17	CASSLSELGRSNQPQHF	TGTGCCAGCAGTTTATCGGAGCTCGGGCGCAGCAATCAGCCCCAGCATTTT
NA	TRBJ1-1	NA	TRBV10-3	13	CAIRRGQYTEAFF	TGTGCCATCAGGAGGGGCCAATACACTGAAGCTTTCTTT
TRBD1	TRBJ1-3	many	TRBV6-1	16	CASRKEGQGAGNTIYF	TGTGCCAGCAGAAAGGAGGGACAGGGCGCTGGAAACACCATATATTTT
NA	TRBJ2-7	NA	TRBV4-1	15	CASSQDNREINEQYF	TGCGCCAGCAGCCAAGATAACAGGGAGATTAACGAGCAGTACTTC
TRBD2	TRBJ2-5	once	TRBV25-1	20	CASSEPNSRAGEREQETQYF	TGTGCCAGCAGTGAACCCAATTCCAGAGCGGGGGAGAGGGAGCAAGAGACCCAGTACTTC
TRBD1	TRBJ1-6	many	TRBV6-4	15	CASRQDHRGISPLHF	TGTGCCAGCAGGCAGGACCACAGGGGAATTTCACCCCTCCACTTT
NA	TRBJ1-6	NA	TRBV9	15	CASSLGRGNNSPLHF	TGTGCCAGCAGCCTCGGACGGGGGAATAATTCACCCCTCCACTTT
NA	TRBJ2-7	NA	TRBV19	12	CAISTRTGEQYF	TGTGCCATCTCGACACGGACCGGCGAGCAGTACTTC
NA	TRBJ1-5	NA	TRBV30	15	CAWSVGGFGNQPQHF	TGTGCCTGGAGTGTAGGGGGATTCGGCAATCAGCCCCAGCATTTT
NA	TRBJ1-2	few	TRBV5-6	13	CASSGDPNYGYTF	TGTGCCAGCAGCGGGGACCCTAACTATGGCTACACCTTC
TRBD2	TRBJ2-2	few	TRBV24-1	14	CATRGGRDTGELFF	TGTGCCACCAGGGGAGGGCGCGACACCGGGGAGCTGTTTTTT
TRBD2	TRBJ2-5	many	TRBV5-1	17	CASRYAGTTVAEETQYF	TGCGCCAGCAGGTACGCCGGGACTACGGTTGCGGAAGAGACCCAGTACTTC
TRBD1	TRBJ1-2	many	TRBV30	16	CAWSAPPTGRNYGYTF	TGTGCCTGGAGTGCCCCCCCGACAGGGAGGAATTATGGCTACACCTTC
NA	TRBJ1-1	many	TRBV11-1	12	CASSRTPFEAFF	TGTGCCAGCAGTCGTACACCTTTTGAAGCTTTCTTT
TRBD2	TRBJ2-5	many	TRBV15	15	CATSKGGGGQETQYF	TGTGCCACCAGCAAGGGCGGGGGGGGTCAAGAGACCCAGTACTTC
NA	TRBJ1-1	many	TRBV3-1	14	CASSQIRDSTEAFF	TGTGCCAGCAGCCAAATCAGGGATAGCACTGAAGCTTTCTTT
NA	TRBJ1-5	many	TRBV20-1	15	CSARREGRGGQPQHF	TGCAGTGCTAGACGAGAGGGTAGGGGAGGTCAGCCCCAGCATTTT
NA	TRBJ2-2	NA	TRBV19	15	CASILKGGNTGELFF	TGTGCCAGTATCCTTAAGGGAGGTAACACCGGGGAGCTGTTTTTT
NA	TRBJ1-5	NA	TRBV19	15	CASSIGRAANQPQHF	TGTGCCAGTAGTATCGGCAGGGCGGCAAATCAGCCCCAGCATTTT
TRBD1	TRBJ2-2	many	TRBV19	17	CASSIDATGGNTGELFF	TGTGCCAGTAGTATAGACGCGACAGGGGGGAACACCGGGGAGCTGTTTTTT
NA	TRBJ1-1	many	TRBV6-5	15	CASSYSSSSNTEAFF	TGTGCCAGCAGTTACTCATCCAGCTCGAACACTGAAGCTTTCTTT
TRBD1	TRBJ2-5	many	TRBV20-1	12	CSASDRVETQYF	TGCAGTGCTTCGGACAGGGTTGAGACCCAGTACTTC
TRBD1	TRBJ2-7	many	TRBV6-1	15	CASSERQGAINEQYF	TGTGCCAGCAGTGAAAGACAGGGGGCCATCAACGAGCAGTACTTC
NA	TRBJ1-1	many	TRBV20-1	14	CSAREGSMNTEAFF	TGCAGTGCTAGAGAAGGGTCCATGAACACTGAAGCTTTCTTT
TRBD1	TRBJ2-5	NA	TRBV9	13	CASSAGQGETQYF	TGTGCCAGCAGCGCGGGACAGGGAGAGACCCAGTACTTC
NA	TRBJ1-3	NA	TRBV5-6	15	CASSLVGRKGNTIYF	TGTGCCAGCAGCTTGGTTGGGCGCAAGGGAAACACCATATATTTT
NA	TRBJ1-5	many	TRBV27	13	CASSLSRSRPQHF	TGTGCCAGCAGTTTATCCAGGAGCAGGCCCCAGCATTTT
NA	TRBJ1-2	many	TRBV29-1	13	CSVELSQNYGYTF	TGCAGCGTTGAACTTTCCCAGAACTATGGCTACACCTTC
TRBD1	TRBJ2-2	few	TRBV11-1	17	CASSPTQGTGGTGELFF	TGTGCCAGCAGCCCCACGCAGGGGACAGGAGGGACCGGGGAGCTGTTTTTT
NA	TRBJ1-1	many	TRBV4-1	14	CASSHLLRRTEAFF	TGCGCCAGCAGCCACCTACTGCGGAGGACTGAAGCTTTCTTT
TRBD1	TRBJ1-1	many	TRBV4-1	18	CASSQLNTGVPRQSEAFF	TGCGCCAGCAGCCAGCTAAATACAGGGGTCCCGAGGCAGTCTGAAGCTTTCTTT
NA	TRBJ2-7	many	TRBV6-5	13	CASSYDGSYEQYF	TGTGCCAGCAGTTATGACGGCTCCTACGAGCAGTACTTC
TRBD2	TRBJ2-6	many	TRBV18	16	CASSPRAGIGANVLTF	TGTGCCAGCTCACCTCGAGCGGGGATTGGGGCCAACGTCCTGACTTTC